This T cell receptor (beta chain) was documented in a study of identical twins. CDR1 and CDR2 from the germline V gene are MNHEY and SVGAGI. Trimming took off 0 bases at V and 0 bases at J, with 12 bases between the two ends. This CDR3 spans 16 amino acids. MiXCR was run by TCRdb on the 5' RACE reads, yielding one entry per CDR3 protein. The data show roughly 470,000 distinct CDR3 sequences, 13% to 15% seen once. This same sample was also taken into another study, of yellow fever vaccine responses in identical twins.

The sequencing sample was made of CD4+ T cells sorted from blood. The chain links TRBV6-5 to TRBJ2-7; D might be TRBD1 or TRBD2, each matching 5 bases. The sequence was collected from a woman between 18 and 30 years old in good health. CDR3 in amino acids: CASSYSRSGSSYEQYF. CDR3 bases: TGTGCCAGCAGTTACTCTAGGTCAGGGAGCTCCTACGAGCAGTACTTC.